A single sample gave rise to the 13 T cell receptor beta chains below, sequenced in a study of a mutant IDH1 vaccine in newly diagnosed glioma. Sequencing used immunoSEQ multiplex PCR; TCRdb keeps in-frame clones, though not all of them. The sample records about 32,000 clones, over 70% being singletons. Time point defined: baseline, week 1 (first vaccination visit). Treatment: pre-vaccination baseline after standard-of-care therapy. Sequenced material: PBMCs, taken from a glioma patient treated with radiotherapy, temozolomide or both. The receptors were sampled from a man in his thirties or forties with glioma.

The V and J genes are TRBV5-6 and TRBJ1-2; TRBD1 matches at 8 bases. V was clipped by 4 bases and J by 8 bases; unmatched bases: 13. The CDR3 has 15 residues. Germline CDR1 SGHDT, CDR2 YYEEEE. CDR3 nucleotides: TGTGCCAGCAGCACGAGGGTCCAGGGGGCCAGGGGCTACACCTTC. Its translation is CASSTRVQGARGYTF. Combining the CDR3 with reference TRBV5-6 and TRBJ1-2 gives the whole variable domain DAGVTQSPTHLIKTRGQQVTLRCSPKSGHDTVSWYQQALGQGPQFIFQYYEEEERQRGNFPDRFSGHQFPNYSSELNVNALLLGDSALYLCASSTRVQGARGYTFGSGTRLTVV.

V and J are TRBV2 and TRBJ1-1; D remains unclear. The V end was cut by 7 bases, the J end by 11 bases, with 11 bases between. The CDR3 has 10 residues. CDR1 and CDR2 from the germline V gene are SNHLY and FYNNEI. The CDR3 spells CASTAGEAFF. The CDR3 coding sequence is TGTGCCAGCACGGCCGGTGAGGCTTTCTTT.

The V gene is TRBV5-5, the J gene TRBJ2-7; the match to TRBD2 covers 10 bases. The J segment lost 6 bases and the V segment lost 2 bases, leaving 11 bases of the junction unmatched. Germline V gives CDR1 SGHKS, CDR2 YYEKEE (reference sequence). The CDR3 has 16 residues. CDR3 bases: TGTGCCAGCAGCTTTAAGGCTAGCGGGAGATCTACCGAGCAGTACTTC. Its translation: CASSFKASGRSTEQYF.

This clone was seen a few times. The chain links TRBV7-2 to TRBJ2-3; 7 bases match TRBD1. CDR1 and CDR2 (germline): SGHTA, FQGNSA. The ends lost 5 bases at V and 4 bases at J; junction bases unmatched: 12. The CDR3 sequence is 16 residues long. In DNA, the CDR3 is TGTGCCAGCAGCCAAAACAGGGGTATAGGTGCAGATACGCAGTATTTT. Translation gives CASSQNRGIGADTQYF. Together with reference TRBV7-2 and TRBJ2-3, the CDR3 gives the full variable domain: GAGVSQSPSNKVTEKGKDVELRCDPISGHTALYWYRQSLGQGLEFLIYFQGNSAPDKSGLPSDRFSAERTGGSVSTLTIQRTQQEDSAVYLCASSQNRGIGADTQYFGPGTRLTVL.

The chain recombines TRBV4-1 with TRBJ2-5; D not certain. The CDR3 is made up of 13 amino acids. V lost 1 base and J lost 5, with 8 bases in between. The germline CDR1 and CDR2 sequences are MGHRA and YSYEKL. The CDR3 sequence is CASSQGKRETQYF. CDR3 nucleotides: TGCGCCAGCAGCCAAGGCAAGCGCGAGACCCAGTACTTC.

This chain joins TRBV2 and TRBJ2-7; the D is unclear. CDR1 and CDR2 (germline): SNHLY, FYNNEI. The CDR3 contains 13 residues. V was clipped by 4 bases and J by 2 bases, with 9 bases between them. In DNA form, the CDR3 reads TGTGCCAGCAGTGGGGCCGATACCTACGAGCAGTACTTC. It yields the protein CASSGADTYEQYF.

The CDR3 spells CASSQDLGSQPQHF. In DNA form, the CDR3 reads TGCGCCAGCAGCCAAGACCTTGGTTCTCAGCCCCAGCATTTT. The chain is built from TRBV4-3 and TRBJ1-5; the D is unclear. Per germline, CDR1 LGHNA and CDR2 YSLEER. The length of the CDR3 is 14 residues. V gave up 0 bases and J gave up 6 bases, with 9 bases separating them.

The chain has TRBV7-2 and TRBJ2-7, with TRBD2 matching over 7 bases. CDR3 size: 16 residues. Losses at the gene ends were 0 bases for V and 3 bases for J; bases not matched to a gene: 8. The germline V gene encodes CDR1 SGHTA and CDR2 FQGNSA. This CDR3 is CASSLAAQERGYEQYF. As DNA, the CDR3 is TGTGCCAGCAGCTTAGCGGCCCAAGAGCGGGGCTACGAGCAGTACTTC.

The CDR3 sequence: CASSATQVNTEAFF. DNA for the CDR3: TGTGCCAGCAGCGCGACACAGGTGAACACTGAAGCTTTCTTT. The chain is built from TRBV13 and TRBJ1-1; possibly TRBD1 for D (5 bases). The CDR3 is made up of 14 amino acids. Trimming cost V 5 bases and J 0 bases, with 10 bases left between them. Germline V gene sequence: CDR1 PRHDT, CDR2 FYEKMQ (reference sequence).

The chain is built from TRBV19 and TRBJ1-2, with TRBD1 identical over 9 bases. This CDR3 is built from 17 residues. In germline, CDR1 is LNHDA, CDR2 SQIVND (reference sequence). Trimming removed 0 bases from V and 8 bases from J; junction bases left unmatched: 13. Here the CDR3 reads CASSIDLLDRGREGYTF. The CDR3 DNA reads TGTGCCAGTAGTATAGATCTTTTGGACAGGGGAAGAGAGGGCTACACCTTC.

The rearrangement uses TRBV30 and TRBJ2-2; D not certain. The CDR3 runs 13 residues. V dropped 2 bases and J dropped 3 bases, with 7 bases sitting between them. The germline V gene encodes CDR1 GTSNPN and CDR2 SVGIG (reference sequence). The CDR3 spells CAWSYRDTGELFF. The CDR3 nucleotides are TGTGCCTGGAGTTATAGAGACACCGGGGAGCTGTTTTTT. Together with reference TRBV30 and TRBJ2-2, the CDR3 gives the full variable domain: SQTIHQWPATLVQPVGSPLSLECTVEGTSNPNLYWYRQAAGRGLQLLFYSVGIGQISSEVPQNLSASRPQDRQFILSSKKLLLSDSGFYLCAWSYRDTGELFFGEGSRLTVL.

This chain links TRBV5-5 with TRBJ1-1; TRBD1 matches at 9 bases. The CDR3 runs 15 residues. Trimming cost V 4 bases and J 4 bases; bases outside gene matches: 8. Germline loops: CDR1 SGHKS, CDR2 YYEKEE (reference sequence). The CDR3 here is CASSPTQGAGTEAFF. The CDR3 DNA reads TGTGCCAGCAGCCCTACACAGGGGGCCGGCACTGAAGCTTTCTTT.

V is TRBV5-1 and J is TRBJ2-1, with TRBD1 identical over 9 bases. The V gene's germline CDR1 is SGHRS and CDR2 YFSETQ. V was clipped by 2 bases and J by 1 base; unmatched bases: 1. The CDR3 covers 15 residues. The CDR3 is CASSFGTGSYNEQFF. The CDR3 bases are TGCGCCAGCAGCTTCGGGACAGGGTCCTACAATGAGCAGTTCTTC. The whole variable domain, filled in from reference TRBV5-1 and TRBJ2-1, reads KAGVTQTPRYLIKTRGQQVTLSCSPISGHRSVSWYQQTPGQGLQFLFEYFSETQRNKGNFPGRFSGRQFSNSRSEMNVSTLELGDSALYLCASSFGTGSYNEQFFGPGTRLTVL.